The present T cell receptor beta chain was sequenced within a study of T cells in Graves' hyperthyroidism and ophthalmopathy. Amplified TCR beta CDR3 regions derived from RNA transcripts. A first-round RT-PCR of the TCR CDR3 used the HTBI primer set. From the multiplex PCR reads, TCRdb called clonotypes with MiXCR, one entry per CDR3 protein. The sample records a few hundred thousand distinct CDR3 sequences, about 18% being singletons. This clonotype was counted many times. Trimming at V came to 1 base and at J to 4 bases, leaving 10 bases not matched to a gene. This CDR3 is built from 17 residues. Germline-derived CDR1 and CDR2 are SGHAT and FQNNGV.

Specimen: blood. The chain has TRBV11-2 and TRBJ1-1; 9 bases map to TRBD1. The TCR was taken from a man in his late teens or twenties with Graves' ophthalmopathy. CDR3 nucleotide sequence: TGTGCCAGCAGCTTAGTACTCCCGGGACAGGGACGCACTGAAGCTTTCTTT. Amino acid sequence: CASSLVLPGQGRTEAFF.